The 6 T cell receptor beta chains below were found in one sample sequenced in a study of OX40 agonist ivuxolimab in advanced cancers. Clones were sequenced by immunoSEQ multiplex PCR, and TCRdb holds only the in-frame ones, with some missing. The sample records under 85,000 clones, roughly 91% being singletons. This specimen was CD4+ or CD8+ T cells sorted from blood, taken in a trial of the OX40 agonist ivuxolimab. These receptors all come from an adult with an advanced solid tumor such as melanoma, head and neck, liver or kidney cancer.

The CDR3 region is CASSITGIAQPQHF. The CDR3, as DNA: TGTGCCAGTAGTATCACAGGGATCGCTCAGCCCCAGCATTTT. The chain joins TRBV19 to TRBJ1-5, with D possibly TRBD1 on 6 matching bases. Germline V gene lookup returns CDR1 LNHDA and CDR2 SQIVND (reference sequence). The CDR3 has 14 amino acids. V lost 3 bases, J lost 6 bases, and 12 bases lay in between.

V gene TRBV18 combines with J gene TRBJ2-5; either TRBD1 or TRBD2 may fit D (6 bases each). Germline CDR1 reads KGHSH; CDR2 reads LQKENI. V lost 2 bases and J 5 bases, leaving 12 bases between the germline ends. The CDR3 is 14 amino acids. This CDR3 is CASSPYGGGETQYF. CDR3 coding DNA: TGTGCCAGCTCACCATACGGGGGCGGGGAGACCCAGTACTTC. Complete variable domain (other parts from reference TRBV18 and TRBJ2-5): NAGVMQNPRHLVRRRGQEARLRCSPMKGHSHVYWYRQLPEEGLKFMVYLQKENIIDESGMPKERFSAEFPKEGPSILRIQQVVRGDSAAYFCASSPYGGGETQYFGPGTRLLVL.

The CDR3 spells CASSLSRDPRSIQYF. As DNA, the CDR3 is TGTGCCAGCAGCCTCTCCCGGGACCCCCGGAGCATTCAGTACTTC. The rearrangement links TRBV7-3 to TRBJ2-4; possibly TRBD1 or TRBD2 for D (5 bases each). Trimming removed 5 bases from V and 9 bases from J, with 20 bases in between. There are 15 residues in the CDR3. Germline V gene sequence: CDR1 SGHTA, CDR2 FQGTGA.

The chain employs TRBV14 and TRBJ1-2, with no clear D. This CDR3 spans 14 amino acids. V gave up 2 bases and J gave up 6 bases, with 13 bases separating them. The germline V gene encodes CDR1 SGHDN and CDR2 FVKESK. The CDR3 reads CASSQSYQSNGYTF. The DNA of the CDR3 is TGTGCCAGCAGCCAAAGCTACCAATCGAATGGCTACACCTTC.

The chain uses TRBV14 and TRBJ2-2; 7 bases are a match to TRBD2. The CDR3 sequence is 17 residues long. Trimming took 0 bases from V and 5 from J; bases not matched to a gene: 9. The germline V gene has CDR1 SGHDN and CDR2 FVKESK. The DNA of the CDR3 is TGTGCCAGCAGCCAAGACGGACTAGTCAGAATGACCGGGGAGCTGTTTTTT. Translated, it gives CASSQDGLVRMTGELFF.

The V call is TRBV4-3, the J call TRBJ2-1, with D uncertain. The CDR3 has 16 amino acids. CDR1 and CDR2 from the germline V gene are LGHNA and YSLEER. V lost 2 bases to trimming and J lost 7 bases, with 18 bases between them. CDR3 nucleotide sequence: TGCGCCAGCAGCCAAAGAGCGTATTCCTCTTTAAATGAGCAGTTCTTC. Residues: CASSQRAYSSLNEQFF.